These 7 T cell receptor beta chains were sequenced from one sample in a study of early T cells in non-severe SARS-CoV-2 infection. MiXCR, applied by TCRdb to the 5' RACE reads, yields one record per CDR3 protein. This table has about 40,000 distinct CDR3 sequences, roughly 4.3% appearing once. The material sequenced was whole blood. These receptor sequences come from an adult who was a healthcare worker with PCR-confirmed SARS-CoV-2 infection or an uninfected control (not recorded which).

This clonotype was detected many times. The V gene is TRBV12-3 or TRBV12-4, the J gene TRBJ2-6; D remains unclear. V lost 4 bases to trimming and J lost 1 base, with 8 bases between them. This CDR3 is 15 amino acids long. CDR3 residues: CASSYSVSGANVLTF. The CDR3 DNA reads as TGTGCCAGCAGTTACTCCGTTTCTGGGGCCAACGTCCTGACTTTC.

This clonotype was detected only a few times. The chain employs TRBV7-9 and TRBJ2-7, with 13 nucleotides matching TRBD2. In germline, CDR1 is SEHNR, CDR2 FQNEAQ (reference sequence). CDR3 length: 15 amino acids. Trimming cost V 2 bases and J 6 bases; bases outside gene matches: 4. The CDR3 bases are TGTGCCAGCAGCTTAATTGGGACTAGCGGGACCGAGCAGTACTTC. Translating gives CASSLIGTSGTEQYF.

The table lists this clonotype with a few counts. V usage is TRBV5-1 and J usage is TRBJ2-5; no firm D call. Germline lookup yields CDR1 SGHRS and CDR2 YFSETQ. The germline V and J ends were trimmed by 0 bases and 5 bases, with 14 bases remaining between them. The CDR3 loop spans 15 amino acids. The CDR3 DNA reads TGCGCCAGCAGCTTGGCGGTGACACCATCGGAGACCCAGTACTTC. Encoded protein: CASSLAVTPSETQYF.

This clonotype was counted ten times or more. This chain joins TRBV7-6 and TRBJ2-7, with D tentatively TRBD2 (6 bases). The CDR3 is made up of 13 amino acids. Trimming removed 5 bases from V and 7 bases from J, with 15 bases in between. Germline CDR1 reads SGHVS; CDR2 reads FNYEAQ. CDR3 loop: CASSLIAGWEQYF. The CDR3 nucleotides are TGTGCCAGCAGCCTTATTGCGGGATGGGAGCAGTACTTC.

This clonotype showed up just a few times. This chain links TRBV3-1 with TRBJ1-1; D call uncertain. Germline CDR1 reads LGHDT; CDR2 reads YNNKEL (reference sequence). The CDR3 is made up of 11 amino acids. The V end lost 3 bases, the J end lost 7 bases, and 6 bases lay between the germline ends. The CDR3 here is CASSHRDEAFF. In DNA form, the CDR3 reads TGTGCCAGCAGCCACCGGGATGAAGCTTTCTTT.

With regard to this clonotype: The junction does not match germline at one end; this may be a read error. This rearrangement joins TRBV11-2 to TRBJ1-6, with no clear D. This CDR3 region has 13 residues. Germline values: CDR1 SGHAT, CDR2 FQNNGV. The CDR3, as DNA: TGTGCCACCAGCATGTCGGGGAATTCACCCCTCCACTTT. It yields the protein CATSMSGNSPLHF.

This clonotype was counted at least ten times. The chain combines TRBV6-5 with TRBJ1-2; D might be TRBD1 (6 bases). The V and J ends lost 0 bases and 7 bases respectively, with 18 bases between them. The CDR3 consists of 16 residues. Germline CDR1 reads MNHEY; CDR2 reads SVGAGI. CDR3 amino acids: CASSYSDSLSESGYTF. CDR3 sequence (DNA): TGTGCCAGCAGTTACTCGGACAGTTTAAGCGAGAGTGGCTACACCTTC.